The 13 T cell receptor beta chains presented below share a single source sample, sequenced in a study of cytomegalovirus exposure and HLA in healthy donors. PCR employed 60 Vbeta and 13 Jbeta primers. The protocol was immunoSEQ multiplex PCR, while the TCRdb copy is restricted to in-frame clones and leaves out a portion. The repertoire holds around 81,000 clones, 63% seen once, with approximately 5.8% in the top ten. Sequencing was carried out using PBMCs. These receptors originate from a man younger than 45 in good health and CMV-seropositive.

The V gene is TRBV4-2, the J gene TRBJ2-7, with 10 bases lining up with TRBD2. The germline CDR1 and CDR2 sequences are LGHNA and YNFKEQ. The CDR3 contains 19 residues. The ends lost 0 bases at V and 1 base at J; junction bases unmatched: 12. The CDR3 protein is CASSQELSASGGTSYEQYF. The CDR3 region has the DNA TGTGCCAGCAGCCAAGAACTTTCCGCTAGCGGGGGTACTTCCTACGAGCAGTACTTC.

This clone has just a few counts. J is TRBJ2-5 and V is TRBV6-5; D remains unclear. Deletions cut 6 bases from V and 1 base from J, with 6 bases between. The CDR3 consists of 12 residues. Germline CDR1 reads MNHEY; CDR2 reads SVGAGI. CDR3 bases: TGTGCCAGCAGGTCTCCCCAAGAGACCCAGTACTTC. It yields the protein CASRSPQETQYF.

This chain uses TRBV27 with TRBJ2-7, with 10 bases matching TRBD1. This CDR3 spans 14 amino acids. Germline assignment: CDR1 MNHEY and CDR2 SMNVEV (reference sequence). The V segment lost 6 bases and the J segment 5 bases; nucleotides outside the gene matches: 7. CDR3 bases: TGTGCCAGCAGCATCGGACAGGGGGTCGACGAGCAGTACTTC. It is translated as CASSIGQGVDEQYF.

This clone has a handful of counts. This chain joins TRBV6-1 and TRBJ2-5, with 7 bases that match TRBD2. Germline V lookup: CDR1 MNHNS, CDR2 SASEGT. J lost 1 base, V lost 3 bases, and 5 bases had no gene match. The CDR3 spans 15 residues. CDR3 nucleotides: TGTGCCAGCAGTGACGCCTCGGGAGGCCAAGAGACCCAGTACTTC. Translation gives CASSDASGGQETQYF.

The CDR3 loop reads CASSLTLGQVNTEAFF. CDR3 in DNA: TGCGCCAGCAGCCTAACCTTGGGACAGGTGAACACTGAAGCTTTCTTT. The chain is built from TRBV5-1 and TRBJ1-1; 8 positions agree with TRBD1. This CDR3 is built from 16 residues. Germline CDR1 reads SGHRS; CDR2 reads YFSETQ. V trimming: 4 bases; J trimming: 0 bases; junction bases outside the gene matches: 8.

The chain employs TRBV20-1 and TRBJ2-7; no clear D. Trimming took off 5 bases at V and 6 bases at J, with 11 bases between the two ends. The CDR3 spans 11 residues. The germline CDR1 and CDR2 sequences are DFQATT and SNEGSKA (reference sequence). As DNA, the CDR3 is TGCAGTGCTCCCTTTGGAGCCGAGCAGTACTTC. Amino acids: CSAPFGAEQYF.

The gene calls are TRBV10-3 and TRBJ2-3; 10 positions agree with TRBD2. Trimming cost V 3 bases and J 5 bases; bases outside gene matches: 14. The germline CDR1 and CDR2 sequences are ENHRY and SYGVKD. The CDR3 is 18 amino acids. DNA for the CDR3: TGTGCCATCAGTGAAGTCGGGTTAGCGGGGGGCCGTCAAGATACGCAGTATTTT. This gives the protein CAISEVGLAGGRQDTQYF.

This clone was counted a few times. The CDR3 DNA follows: TGTGCCAGCAGCCAAAACGGCGGGAGGGCCTTAGATACGCAGTATTTT. Protein: CASSQNGGRALDTQYF. This rearrangement joins TRBV4-2 to TRBJ2-3; 9 nucleotides line up with TRBD2. The germline V gene encodes CDR1 LGHNA and CDR2 YNFKEQ. V lost 2 bases and J lost 5; bases outside the gene matches: 8. The CDR3 extends over 16 amino acids.

This chain uses TRBV7-9 with TRBJ2-5; 8 nucleotides line up with TRBD2. The germline gives CDR1 SEHNR, CDR2 FQNEAQ (reference sequence). V was clipped by 5 bases and J by 6 bases; unmatched bases: 14. The CDR3 is made up of 16 amino acids. The CDR3 is CASSTTGTRKRKTQYF. The CDR3 nucleotides read TGTGCCAGCAGCACCACCGGGACTAGGAAGAGAAAGACCCAGTACTTC.

The J gene is TRBJ2-1, the V gene TRBV5-4, with D perhaps TRBD2 (5 bases). V was cut by 1 base and J by 5 bases, with 7 bases left in between. The germline V gene encodes CDR1 SGHNT and CDR2 YYREEE (reference sequence). The CDR3 contains 13 residues. In nucleotides, the CDR3 is TGTGCCAGCAGCTTGACTAGAAACAATGAGCAGTTCTTC. Its translation: CASSLTRNNEQFF.

The rearrangement joins TRBV6-5 to TRBJ2-2; 9 nucleotides agree with TRBD2. Germline trimming cut 1 base from V and 5 bases from J; bases unmatched to any gene: 5. CDR1 MNHEY and CDR2 SVGAGI come from the germline V gene. CDR3 length: 16 amino acids. Here the CDR3 reads CASSYWRGGKTGELFF. In DNA form, the CDR3 reads TGTGCCAGCAGTTACTGGCGGGGGGGCAAGACCGGGGAGCTGTTTTTT.

This chain links TRBV7-9 with TRBJ1-4, with a weak D call TRBD1 (5 bases). From germline, CDR1 is SEHNR and CDR2 FQNEAQ (reference sequence). CDR3 length: 14 residues. V was trimmed by 8 bases and J by 8 bases, leaving 18 bases between them. The CDR3 DNA is TGTGCCAGCCGGGAGAGGGGCGGTTTAGAAAAACTGTTTTTT. Protein product: CASRERGGLEKLFF. Full variable domain (rest looked up from reference TRBV7-9 and TRBJ1-4): DTGVSQNPRHKITKRGQNVTFRCDPISEHNRLYWYRQTLGQGPEFLTYFQNEAQLEKSRLLSDRFSAERPKGSFSTLEIQRTEQGDSAMYLCASRERGGLEKLFFGSGTQLSVL.

The sample holds one count of this clone. V gene TRBV2 combines with J gene TRBJ1-6; D gene uncertain. V was clipped by 7 bases and J by 4 bases, with 8 bases between them. Per the germline V gene, CDR1 is SNHLY and CDR2 is FYNNEI. The CDR3 runs 13 residues. The CDR3 loop is CASTAIYNSPLHF. CDR3 sequence (DNA): TGTGCCAGCACAGCGATTTATAATTCACCCCTCCACTTT.